A single sample gave rise to the 23 T cell receptor beta chains below, sequenced in a study of T cells after yellow fever vaccination. TCRdb re-analysed the 5' RACE reads in MiXCR, keeping a single row per CDR3 protein. This repertoire shows roughly 120,000 distinct CDR3 sequences, 6.5% to 9% found once; its top ten account for roughly 27%. Specimen: CD8+ T cells sorted from PBMCs, collected 45 days after the yellow fever booster vaccination. These receptors were obtained from a man in his thirties or forties who received the YFV17D yellow fever vaccine.

This clonotype was observed at least ten times. The J gene is TRBJ1-4, the V gene TRBV24-1, with a weak D call TRBD1 (6 bases). The CDR3 totals 11 residues. With 12 bases removed from V and 10 bases from J, the gap between germline ends came to 14 bases. Germline CDR1 reads KGHDR; CDR2 reads SFDVKD. The CDR3 DNA is TGTGCCGCCCCTGGGGGCGGAAAACTGTTTTTT. This gives the protein CAAPGGGKLFF.

This clonotype was seen ten or more times. The V call is TRBV11-3, the J call TRBJ2-1, with D perhaps matching TRBD2 (6 bases). In germline, CDR1 is SGHNT, CDR2 YENEEA. With 5 bases removed from V and 0 bases from J, the gap between germline ends came to 17 bases. The CDR3 consists of 17 residues. CDR3 region: CASSPPLGSGSYNEQFF. The CDR3 DNA reads TGTGCCAGCAGCCCTCCCTTGGGTAGCGGCTCCTACAATGAGCAGTTCTTC.

The chain is built from TRBV27 and TRBJ2-7, with D perhaps matching TRBD2 (7 bases). This CDR3 has 14 residues. CDR1 and CDR2 (germline): MNHEY, SMNVEV (reference sequence). V shed 3 bases and J shed 5 bases, with 14 bases lying between them. As DNA, the CDR3 is TGTGCCAGCAGTTTGATGTGGGGGGGGCACGAGCAGTACTTC. Amino acid sequence: CASSLMWGGHEQYF.

This clonotype showed up many times. The chain employs TRBV20-1 and TRBJ2-4, with 8 bases that match TRBD2. Unmatched junction bases numbered 9, after V lost 3 bases and J lost 8 bases. The CDR3 covers 14 residues. Germline V gene sequence: CDR1 DFQATT, CDR2 SNEGSKA (reference sequence). The CDR3 region has the DNA TGCAGTGCTAGGGGACTAGGGGAAGGGGACATTCAGTACTTC. It specifies CSARGLGEGDIQYF.

This clonotype was counted many times. The chain combines TRBV7-9 with TRBJ2-7; unclear D gene. This CDR3 region has 13 residues. CDR1 is SEHNR and CDR2 is FQNEAQ in the germline V gene (reference sequence). Trimming cost V 3 bases and J 1 base, with 7 bases left between them. CDR3 region: CASSFGGSYEQYF. The CDR3 DNA sequence: TGTGCCAGCAGCTTTGGCGGTTCCTACGAGCAGTACTTC.

Many counts were recorded for this clonotype. The chain uses TRBV12-3 or TRBV12-4 and TRBJ2-1; possibly TRBD2 for D (6 bases). The CDR3 length is 15 residues. Trimming cost V 4 bases and J 5 bases, with 15 bases left between them. The CDR3 region has the DNA TGTGCCAGCAGTTATCTAGCGAGGGTAGACAATGAGCAGTTCTTC. It encodes CASSYLARVDNEQFF.

This chain connects TRBV7-9 to TRBJ2-5; TRBD1 is a possible D gene (5 bases). Germline values: CDR1 SEHNR, CDR2 FQNEAQ (reference sequence). V lost 4 bases and J 2 bases, leaving 14 bases between the germline ends. The CDR3 runs to 15 residues. The CDR3 region is CASSWANQGQETQYF. The CDR3 region has the DNA TGTGCCAGCAGCTGGGCGAATCAGGGTCAAGAGACCCAGTACTTC.

Many counts were recorded for this clonotype. CDR3 amino acids: CASSPGLGTYEQYF. In DNA form, the CDR3 reads TGTGCCAGCAGCCCGGGACTAGGGACCTACGAGCAGTACTTC. This chain uses TRBV9 with TRBJ2-7, with 8 nucleotides matching TRBD2. The CDR3 is made up of 14 amino acids. CDR1 is SGDLS, CDR2 YYNGEE, per germline. Trimming at V came to 4 bases and at J to 2 bases, leaving 5 bases not matched to a gene.

The CDR3 sequence is CASGKTVHNEQFF. The CDR3 region has the DNA TGTGCCAGCGGAAAGACAGTCCACAATGAGCAGTTCTTC. This chain joins TRBV6-2 or TRBV6-3 and TRBJ2-1, with D perhaps matching TRBD1 (5 bases). This CDR3 comprises 13 residues. V lost 8 bases and J 5 bases, leaving 13 bases between the germline ends. CDR1 is MNHEY and CDR2 is SVGEGT in the germline V gene.

The sample holds a few counts of this clonotype. The chain employs TRBV10-3 and TRBJ2-2; 9 bases fit TRBD1. This CDR3 has 18 amino acids. Germline CDR1 is ENHRY and CDR2 is SYGVKD. The V and J ends lost 8 bases and 4 bases, in that order; junction bases with no gene match: 17. CDR3 amino acids: CAIRDREEVVKGTGELFF. CDR3 coding DNA: TGTGCCATCCGGGACAGGGAAGAGGTGGTGAAGGGCACCGGGGAGCTGTTTTTT.

This clonotype was seen more than once but under ten times. The chain couples TRBV4-3 to TRBJ2-3; D possibly corresponds to TRBD2 (7 bases). Trimming took 8 bases from V and 6 from J, leaving 15 bases between them. Germline values: CDR1 LGHNA, CDR2 YSLEER. CDR3 size: 13 residues. CDR3 DNA sequence: TGCGCCAGCGGCGGTGGCGGGGGCGATACGCAGTATTTT. Amino acids: CASGGGGGDTQYF.

This clonotype was found many times. The chain has TRBV11-2 and TRBJ2-5; 7 bases are shared with TRBD2. Germline V gene lookup returns CDR1 SGHAT and CDR2 FQNNGV. V trimming: 1 base; J trimming: 5 bases; junction bases outside the gene matches: 7. The CDR3 has 15 amino acids. The CDR3 region has the DNA TGTGCCAGCAGCTTAGGAGCGGGGTCACGGGAGACCCAGTACTTC. Amino acids: CASSLGAGSRETQYF.

This clonotype was seen ten or more times. The DNA for the CDR3 is TGCGCCAGCAGTGAGTCAGAAGCGGGAGTGTACGAGCAGTACTTC. This sequence encodes CASSESEAGVYEQYF. V gene TRBV10-1 combines with J gene TRBJ2-7, with TRBD2 matching 8 bases. Trimming cost V 0 bases and J 4 bases; bases outside gene matches: 5. Germline V gene data show CDR1 as WNHNN and CDR2 as SYGVQD (reference sequence). This CDR3 region has 15 residues.

This clonotype was detected many times. The rearrangement uses TRBV12-3 or TRBV12-4 and TRBJ2-1; D not resolved. V lost 3 bases and J 5 bases, leaving 5 bases between the germline ends. The CDR3 is 12 residues long. CDR3 sequence: CASSFSDNEQFF. The CDR3 DNA is TGTGCCAGCAGTTTTTCCGACAATGAGCAGTTCTTC.

This clonotype was observed many times. J is TRBJ2-1 and V is TRBV25-1; 7 nucleotides match TRBD2. The CDR3 length is 17 residues. V dropped 4 bases and J dropped 4; count of bases not matched to a gene: 13. CDR1 is MGHDK, CDR2 SYGVNS, per germline. In DNA form, the CDR3 reads TGTGCCAGCAGTGGACCCGGCCTAGCGGAGGGGTACAATGAGCAGTTCTTC. Its protein product is CASSGPGLAEGYNEQFF.

In the case of this clonotype: This may arise from a read error, as a much more abundant clone is one base away. The chain has TRBV15 and TRBJ2-1, with 10 bases fitting TRBD2. Unmatched junction bases numbered 13, after V lost 6 bases and J lost 8 bases. Germline V CDR1 and CDR2: LNHNV, YYDKDF (reference sequence). The CDR3 covers 16 residues. This CDR3 is CATRTYSGRTPDEQFF. DNA for the CDR3: TGTGCCACCAGGACCTATAGCGGGAGGACCCCTGATGAGCAGTTCTTC. The full variable domain, completed using reference TRBV15 and TRBJ2-1, is DAMVIQNPRYQVTQFGKPVTLSCSQTLNHNVMYWYQQKSSQAPKLLFHYYDKDFNNEADTPDNFQSRRPNTSFCFLDIRSPGLGDTAMYLCATRTYSGRTPDEQFFGPGTRLTVL.

The J gene is TRBJ2-2, the V gene TRBV24-1; 7 bases are shared with TRBD2. The V and J ends lost 3 bases and 3 bases, in that order; junction bases with no gene match: 6. The length of the CDR3 is 16 residues. Germline CDR1 KGHDR, CDR2 SFDVKD. The CDR3 reads CATSDRGRDYTGELFF. In nucleotides, the CDR3 is TGTGCCACCAGTGATCGAGGGAGGGACTACACCGGGGAGCTGTTTTTT.

Notes on this clonotype: A much larger clone sits a single nucleotide away, making a read error possible. V gene TRBV10-3 combines with J gene TRBJ2-1; D tentatively fits TRBD1 or TRBD2 (6 bases each). The CDR3 consists of 16 residues. Germline values: CDR1 ENHRY, CDR2 SYGVKD. Trimming removed 0 bases from V and 4 bases from J, with 13 bases in between. The DNA for the CDR3 is TGTGCCATCAGTGAGTCGGGTCAGGGGACTTACAATGAGCAGTTCTTC. It translates to CAISESGQGTYNEQFF.

This clonotype was recorded many times. The J gene is TRBJ1-1, the V gene TRBV7-9; no definite D call. This CDR3 is built from 15 residues. V lost 5 bases, J lost 1 base, and 14 bases lay in between. Germline CDR1 SEHNR, CDR2 FQNEAQ (reference sequence). In nucleotides, the CDR3 is TGTGCCAGCAGCCGCCCGATGGACGGGAACACTGAAGCTTTCTTT. This encodes CASSRPMDGNTEAFF.

This clonotype was recorded many times. The chain carries TRBV4-3 and TRBJ2-7; 7 nucleotides agree with TRBD1. Germline CDR1 and CDR2: LGHNA and YSLEER. V was clipped by 0 bases and J by 1 base; unmatched bases: 6. This CDR3 spans 16 amino acids. CDR3 coding DNA: TGCGCCAGCAGCCAAGATGTGGGGACAGATTCCTACGAGCAGTACTTC. Translated, it gives CASSQDVGTDSYEQYF.

Notes on this clonotype: This may be a read error: a much more frequent sequence differs by one nucleotide. The chain has TRBV7-2 and TRBJ2-1; D is undetermined. The length of the CDR3 is 12 residues. The germline V gene encodes CDR1 SGHTA and CDR2 FQGNSA. V dropped 5 bases and J dropped 11 bases, with 13 bases sitting between them. CDR3 protein: CASSPFRKQQFF. The CDR3, as DNA: TGTGCCAGCAGCCCCTTTCGGAAGCAGCAGTTCTTC.

This clonotype occurred many times. The V gene is TRBV10-3, the J gene TRBJ1-1; D is uncertain. Trimming shortened V by 0 bases and J by 3 bases, and 8 bases separated the two germline ends. This CDR3 region has 14 residues. The germline gives CDR1 ENHRY, CDR2 SYGVKD. CDR3 region: CAISESHQDTEAFF. In DNA form, the CDR3 reads TGTGCCATCAGTGAGTCGCATCAAGACACTGAAGCTTTCTTT.

The table lists this clonotype with many counts. J is TRBJ2-1 and V is TRBV7-9, with 7 positions matching TRBD1. J gave up 6 bases and V 6 bases, and 5 bases lay outside the gene matches. The CDR3 has 13 residues. Germline lookup yields CDR1 SEHNR and CDR2 FQNEAQ (reference sequence). The CDR3 DNA reads TGTGCCAGCAGGCCCGGGACAGTCAATGAGCAGTTCTTC. The encoded protein is CASRPGTVNEQFF.